One and the same sample provided the 8 T cell receptor beta chains below, sequenced in a study of cytomegalovirus exposure and HLA in healthy donors. A multiplex PCR was run with 60 Vbeta primers and 13 Jbeta primers. The assay was immunoSEQ multiplex PCR, and TCRdb's table has in-frame clones only and misses some. Here the sample spans some 140,000 clones, about 82% being singletons. The sequenced sample was PBMCs. Source of these receptors: a man under 40 in good health.

The V call is TRBV19, the J call TRBJ1-4; possibly TRBD1 for D (6 bases). The CDR3 is 14 amino acids. Germline V gives CDR1 LNHDA, CDR2 SQIVND (reference sequence). Deletions cut 5 bases from V and 8 bases from J, with 15 bases between. The DNA of the CDR3 is TGTGCCAGTAGTCGCACCAGGGGTAAAGAAAAACTGTTTTTT. Translation gives CASSRTRGKEKLFF.

J is TRBJ2-5 and V is TRBV7-9; TRBD1 agrees at 11 bases. Germline lookup yields CDR1 SEHNR and CDR2 FQNEAQ (reference sequence). The CDR3 is made up of 17 amino acids. Germline trimming cut 2 bases from V and 5 bases from J; bases unmatched to any gene: 10. CDR3 region: CASSLPTLDRGQETQYF. CDR3 bases: TGTGCCAGCAGCTTACCCACACTGGACAGGGGGCAGGAGACCCAGTACTTC.

The CDR3 spells CASSQIRQGSNQPQHF. The CDR3 DNA reads as TGCGCCAGCAGCCAGATCCGACAGGGTAGCAATCAGCCCCAGCATTTT. The chain combines TRBV4-1 with TRBJ1-5, with 7 bases fitting TRBD1. Trimming removed 3 bases from V and 0 bases from J; junction bases left unmatched: 5. The CDR3 spans 16 residues. Germline values: CDR1 MGHRA, CDR2 YSYEKL.

This chain uses TRBV11-3 with TRBJ2-7; 8 nucleotides match TRBD2. The length of the CDR3 is 13 residues. V shed 3 bases and J 4 bases; nucleotides not matched to a gene: 2. Germline values: CDR1 SGHNT, CDR2 YENEEA. The CDR3 spells CASSFSGTYEQYF. As DNA, the CDR3 is TGTGCCAGCAGCTTTAGCGGGACGTACGAGCAGTACTTC.

The rearrangement links TRBV29-1 to TRBJ2-1; 7 bases align to TRBD1. Germline CDR1 reads SQVTM; CDR2 reads ANQGSEA. The CDR3 loop spans 16 amino acids. J was trimmed by 0 bases and V by 2 bases; bases with no gene match: 7. CDR3 bases: TGCAGCGTTGAATTAACAGGGGAAGGCTCCTACAATGAGCAGTTCTTC. This encodes CSVELTGEGSYNEQFF.

For this clone: Germline is not matched at one junction end, which may reflect a read error. The chain's CDR3 is CSSSLGLAGNTEAFF. CDR3 DNA sequence: TGTTCCAGCAGCTTAGGGCTGGCAGGGAACACTGAAGCTTTCTTT. This chain uses TRBV7-9 with TRBJ1-1, with D unclear. Germline-derived CDR1 and CDR2 are SEHNR and FQNEAQ (reference sequence). The CDR3 covers 15 residues.

The chain joins TRBV4-1 to TRBJ2-5; D might be TRBD2 (6 bases). The germline CDR1 and CDR2 sequences are MGHRA and YSYEKL. The CDR3 has 18 amino acids. V shed 4 bases and J shed 5 bases, with 26 bases lying between them. DNA of the CDR3: TGCGCCAGCAGCCGCGAACGCGCGGGGCCATCTCCACTGGAGACCCAGTACTTC. Translation: CASSRERAGPSPLETQYF.

The CDR3 DNA sequence: TGTGCCAGCATCCTCGCAGGGTCTAATGAAAAACTGTTTTTT. Amino acid sequence: CASILAGSNEKLFF. This chain joins TRBV2 and TRBJ1-4; D is perhaps TRBD1 (5 bases). Germline V gene sequence: CDR1 SNHLY, CDR2 FYNNEI. Trimming took off 7 bases at V and 3 bases at J, with 12 bases between the two ends. The CDR3 runs 14 residues. The full variable domain, with the rest looked up from reference TRBV2 and TRBJ1-4, is EPEVTQTPSHQVTQMGQEVILRCVPISNHLYFYWYRQILGQKVEFLVSFYNNEISEKSEIFDDQFSVERPDGSNFTLKIRSTKLEDSAMYFCASILAGSNEKLFFGSGTQLSVL.